The 12 T cell receptor beta chains presented below share a single source sample, sequenced in a study of blood T cells in healthy people across ages. Then a second PCR, running about 7 to 11 cycles, was carried out with a sample-barcoded 5' primer and a J-beta primer mix. TCRdb passed the 5' RACE reads through MiXCR, listing each CDR3 protein once. The sample shows 750,000 to 1,000,000 distinct CDR3 sequences, under 35% of them seen only once. These same records also appear under a second study, on T cells of mothers and their children.

What was sequenced was blood. The receptors stem from a middle-aged woman in good health.

Notes on this clonotype: Germline and junction disagree at one end, which may indicate a read error. The chain has TRBV5-1 and TRBJ1-1, with D possibly matching TRBD1 (5 bases). CDR1 is SGHRS and CDR2 is YFSETQ in the germline V gene. The CDR3 loop spans 15 amino acids. The CDR3 DNA is TGCGCCAGCAGTTTGGGTAGGTCGAGGGGCGCTGAAGCTTTCTTT. Translating gives CASSLGRSRGAEAFF. Variable domain in full (rest from reference TRBV5-1 and TRBJ1-1): KAGVTQTPRYLIKTRGQQVTLSCSPISGHRSVSWYQQTPGQGLQFLFEYFSETQRNKGNFPGRFSGRQFSNSRSEMNVSTLELGDSALYLCASSLGRSRGAEAFFGQGTRLTVV.

This clonotype was counted at least ten times. This sequence joins TRBV4-1 and TRBJ2-7, with D perhaps given as TRBD1 or TRBD2 (5 bases each). Germline values: CDR1 MGHRA, CDR2 YSYEKL. Deletions cut 2 bases from V and 5 bases from J, with 13 bases between. The CDR3 covers 14 residues. CDR3 residues: CASSQQHRRDEQYF. Here the CDR3 DNA reads TGCGCCAGCAGCCAACAACACAGGCGGGACGAGCAGTACTTC.

This clonotype was recorded a few times. Mismatch with germline at one junction end may stem from a read error. V is TRBV20-1 and J is TRBJ2-3; tentative D call: TRBD1 (5 bases). This CDR3 is 13 amino acids long. The germline V gene has CDR1 DFQATT and CDR2 SNEGSKA (reference sequence). This CDR3 reads CSARDHTTDTQYF. The CDR3, as DNA: TGCAGTGCTAGGGACCACACGACAGATACACAGTATTTT.

There are many counts of this clonotype. The CDR3 sequence: CASSQDTYNEQFF. Here the CDR3 DNA reads TGTGCCAGCAGCCAGGACACATACAATGAGCAGTTCTTC. The chain links TRBV11-3 to TRBJ2-1; the D gene is possibly TRBD1 (5 bases). The CDR3 extends over 13 amino acids. Germline V CDR1 and CDR2: SGHNT, YENEEA. V was cut by 5 bases and J by 4 bases, with 9 bases left in between.

This clonotype has just a few counts. The chain's CDR3 is CASSGDFGYTF. DNA of the CDR3: TGTGCCAGCTCTGGGGATTTTGGCTACACCTTC. This rearrangement joins TRBV18 to TRBJ1-2; no definite D call. Trimming cost V 6 bases and J 7 bases, with 9 bases left between them. Germline assignment: CDR1 KGHSH and CDR2 LQKENI. CDR3 length: 11 residues.

The V call is TRBV20-1, the J call TRBJ2-1; D possibly corresponds to TRBD1 (6 bases). This CDR3 is 15 amino acids long. Germline V CDR1 and CDR2: DFQATT, SNEGSKA (reference sequence). V lost 3 bases and J 4 bases, leaving 16 bases between the germline ends. The CDR3 region has the DNA TGCAGTGCTAGCCCGGTCGGGACATCTTACAATGAGCAGTTCTTC. Its protein product is CSASPVGTSYNEQFF.

This CDR3 is CASSPQPRVPNQPQHF. CDR3 bases: TGTGCCAGCAGCCCGCAGCCTAGGGTTCCGAATCAGCCCCAGCATTTT. The chain uses TRBV7-2 and TRBJ1-5; no clear D gene. The germline V and J ends were trimmed by 5 bases and 4 bases, with 18 bases remaining between them. CDR1 is SGHTA and CDR2 is FQGNSA in the germline V gene. The CDR3 covers 16 residues.

The V call is TRBV7-8, the J call TRBJ1-5; D gene uncertain. V was pared by 4 bases and J by 3 bases, with 16 bases between. From germline, CDR1 is SGHVS and CDR2 FQNEAQ. The CDR3 runs 16 residues. The DNA for the CDR3 is TGTGCCAGCAGCTCCGATTTTCGGGGTTACAATCAGCCCCAGCATTTT. Protein: CASSSDFRGYNQPQHF.

In this sample, this clonotype turned up a few times. The chain has TRBV7-9 and TRBJ2-1, with 8 bases that match TRBD1. After removal of 5 bases from V and 10 bases from J, the junction contained 10 bases not matched to a gene. CDR3 length: 14 amino acids. In germline, CDR1 is SEHNR, CDR2 FQNEAQ (reference sequence). The CDR3 loop is CASSQGQGFPEQFF. CDR3 DNA: TGTGCCAGCAGCCAAGGACAGGGATTCCCCGAGCAGTTCTTC.

With regard to this clonotype: One junction end does not reproduce the germline sequence, and a read error may be involved. This chain joins TRBV7-2 and TRBJ1-1; no firm D call. The germline V gene has CDR1 SGHTA and CDR2 FQGNSA. This CDR3 has 13 residues. The CDR3 nucleotides are TGTGCCGGCAGCTTGGCCGGGAGCACTGAAGCTTTCTTT. Translating it yields CAGSLAGSTEAFF.

This clonotype occurred a few times. The chain combines TRBV4-3 with TRBJ1-4; D is undetermined. Trimming cost V 3 bases and J 3 bases, with 11 bases left between them. Germline V CDR1 and CDR2: LGHNA, YSLEER. CDR3 length: 15 residues. Here the CDR3 DNA reads TGCGCCAGCAGCCACGCAGCGGGGTCTAATGAAAAACTGTTTTTT. This translates into CASSHAAGSNEKLFF.

On this clonotype itself: A clone one base away is much larger, so this may be a read error. The chain has TRBV29-1 and TRBJ2-1; TRBD1 is a possible D gene (6 bases). The length of the CDR3 is 12 residues. Germline V gene sequence: CDR1 SQVTM, CDR2 ANQGSEA. Trimming shortened V by 6 bases and J by 12 bases, and 18 bases separated the two germline ends. CDR3 sequence (DNA): TGCAGCGTGACTCGGCCGCGCAGGGGGCAGTTCTTC. Translation gives CSVTRPRRGQFF.